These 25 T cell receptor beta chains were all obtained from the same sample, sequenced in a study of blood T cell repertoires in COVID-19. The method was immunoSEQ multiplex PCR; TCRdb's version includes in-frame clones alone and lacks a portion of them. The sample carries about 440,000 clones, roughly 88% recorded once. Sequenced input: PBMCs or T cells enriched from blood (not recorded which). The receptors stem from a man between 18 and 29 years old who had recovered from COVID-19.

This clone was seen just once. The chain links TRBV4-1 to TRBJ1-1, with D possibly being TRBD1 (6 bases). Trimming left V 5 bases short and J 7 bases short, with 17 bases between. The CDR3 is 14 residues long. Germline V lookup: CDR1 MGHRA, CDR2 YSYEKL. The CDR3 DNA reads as TGCGCCAGCAGCAGACGACAGGAACTATATGAAGCTTTCTTT. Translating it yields CASSRRQELYEAFF.

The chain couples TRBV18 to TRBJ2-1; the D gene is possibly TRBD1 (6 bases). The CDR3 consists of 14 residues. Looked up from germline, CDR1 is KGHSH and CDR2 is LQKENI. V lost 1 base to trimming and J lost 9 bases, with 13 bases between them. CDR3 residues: CASSPLVRGGEQFF. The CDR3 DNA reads TGTGCCAGCTCACCACTGGTCAGGGGTGGTGAGCAGTTCTTC.

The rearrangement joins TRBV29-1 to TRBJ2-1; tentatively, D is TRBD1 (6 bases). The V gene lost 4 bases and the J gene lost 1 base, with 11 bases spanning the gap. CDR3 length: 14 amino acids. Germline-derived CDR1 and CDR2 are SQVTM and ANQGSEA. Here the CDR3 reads CSVVVDRSYNEQFF. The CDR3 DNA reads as TGCAGCGTTGTAGTGGACAGATCCTACAATGAGCAGTTCTTC.

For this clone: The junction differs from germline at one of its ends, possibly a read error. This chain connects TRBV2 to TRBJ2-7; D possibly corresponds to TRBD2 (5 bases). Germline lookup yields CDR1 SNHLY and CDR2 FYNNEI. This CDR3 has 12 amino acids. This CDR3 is CASSVSSGFSHF. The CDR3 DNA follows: TGTGCCAGCAGTGTTAGTTCGGGATTTTCACACTTC.

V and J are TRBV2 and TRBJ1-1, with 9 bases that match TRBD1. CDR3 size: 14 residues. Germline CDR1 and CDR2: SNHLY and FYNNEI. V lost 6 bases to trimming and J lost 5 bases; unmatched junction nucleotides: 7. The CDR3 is CASRDRGGITEAFF. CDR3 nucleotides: TGTGCCAGCAGGGACAGGGGCGGAATTACTGAAGCTTTCTTT. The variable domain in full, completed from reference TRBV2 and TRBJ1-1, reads EPEVTQTPSHQVTQMGQEVILRCVPISNHLYFYWYRQILGQKVEFLVSFYNNEISEKSEIFDDQFSVERPDGSNFTLKIRSTKLEDSAMYFCASRDRGGITEAFFGQGTRLTVV.

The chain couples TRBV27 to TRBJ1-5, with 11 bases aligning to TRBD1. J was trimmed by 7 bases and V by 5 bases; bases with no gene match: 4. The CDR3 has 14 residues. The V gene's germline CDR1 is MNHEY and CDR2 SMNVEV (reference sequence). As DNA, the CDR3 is TGTGCCAGCAGTCCAGGACAGGGGGCACAGCCCCAGCATTTT. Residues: CASSPGQGAQPQHF.

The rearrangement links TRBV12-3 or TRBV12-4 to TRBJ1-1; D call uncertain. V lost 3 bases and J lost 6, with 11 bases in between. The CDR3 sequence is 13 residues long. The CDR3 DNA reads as TGTGCCAGCAGTTTGATGGAAGGAGCTGAAGCTTTCTTT. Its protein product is CASSLMEGAEAFF.

Here the CDR3 reads CASSPAGVANEKLFF. CDR3 sequence (DNA): TGTGCCAGCAGCCCTGCAGGGGTAGCTAATGAAAAACTGTTTTTT. The chain has TRBV14 and TRBJ1-4, with D possibly being TRBD1 (6 bases). This CDR3 has 15 amino acids. V was shortened by 4 bases and J by 3 bases, with 12 bases between the two germline ends. Per germline, CDR1 SGHDN and CDR2 FVKESK.

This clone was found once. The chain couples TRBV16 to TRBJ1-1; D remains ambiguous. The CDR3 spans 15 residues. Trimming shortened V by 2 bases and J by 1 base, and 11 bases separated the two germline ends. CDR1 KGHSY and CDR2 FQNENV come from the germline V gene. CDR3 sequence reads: CASSQPSGGNTEAFF. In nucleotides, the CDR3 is TGTGCCAGCAGCCAACCTTCCGGAGGGAACACTGAAGCTTTCTTT.

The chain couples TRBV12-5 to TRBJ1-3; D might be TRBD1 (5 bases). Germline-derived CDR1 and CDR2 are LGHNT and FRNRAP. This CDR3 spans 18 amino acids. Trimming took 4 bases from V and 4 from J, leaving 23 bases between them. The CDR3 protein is CASGSSSRGLGAGNTIYF. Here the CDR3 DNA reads TGTGCTAGTGGTTCGTCATCCCGGGGGTTGGGAGCCGGAAACACCATATATTTT.

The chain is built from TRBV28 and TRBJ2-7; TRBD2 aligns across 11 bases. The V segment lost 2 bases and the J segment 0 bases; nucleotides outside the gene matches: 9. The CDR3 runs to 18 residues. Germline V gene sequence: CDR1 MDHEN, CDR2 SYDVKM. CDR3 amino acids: CASSLPFSSGRSSYEQYF. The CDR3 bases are TGTGCCAGCAGTTTACCCTTCTCTAGCGGGAGGTCCTCCTACGAGCAGTACTTC.

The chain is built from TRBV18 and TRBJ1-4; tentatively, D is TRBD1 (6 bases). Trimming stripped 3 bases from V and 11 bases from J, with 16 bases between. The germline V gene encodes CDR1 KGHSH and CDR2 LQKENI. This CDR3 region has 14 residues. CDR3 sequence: CASSPGTNSRKLFF. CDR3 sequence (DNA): TGTGCCAGCTCACCCGGGACAAATAGCAGGAAACTGTTTTTT.

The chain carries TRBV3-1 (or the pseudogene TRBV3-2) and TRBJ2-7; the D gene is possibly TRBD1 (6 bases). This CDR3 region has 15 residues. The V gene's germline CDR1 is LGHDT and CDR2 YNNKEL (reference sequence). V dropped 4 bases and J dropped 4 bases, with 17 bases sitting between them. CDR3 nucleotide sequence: TGTGCCAGCAGCCCCACGGACAGTCGTGAATACGAGCAGTACTTC. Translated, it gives CASSPTDSREYEQYF.

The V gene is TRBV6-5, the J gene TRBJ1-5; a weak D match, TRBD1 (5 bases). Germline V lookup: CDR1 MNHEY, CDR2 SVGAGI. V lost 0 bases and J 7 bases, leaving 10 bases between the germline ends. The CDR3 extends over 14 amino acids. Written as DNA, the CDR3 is TGTGCCAGCAGTTACTCGACGGGGGGACAGCCCCAGCATTTT. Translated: CASSYSTGGQPQHF.

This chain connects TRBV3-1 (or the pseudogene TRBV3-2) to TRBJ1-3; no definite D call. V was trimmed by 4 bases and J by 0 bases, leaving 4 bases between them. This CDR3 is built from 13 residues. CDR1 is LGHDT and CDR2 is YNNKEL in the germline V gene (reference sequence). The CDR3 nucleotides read TGTGCCAGCAGCCTCCGCTCTGGAAACACCATATATTTT. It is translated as CASSLRSGNTIYF.

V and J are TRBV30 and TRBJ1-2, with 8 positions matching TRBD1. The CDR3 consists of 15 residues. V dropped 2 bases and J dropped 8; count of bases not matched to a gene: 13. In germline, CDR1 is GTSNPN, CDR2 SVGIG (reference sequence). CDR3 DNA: TGTGCCTGGAGTTCGCAGGGGGCTCGGGGAGTCGGCTACACCTTC. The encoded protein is CAWSSQGARGVGYTF.

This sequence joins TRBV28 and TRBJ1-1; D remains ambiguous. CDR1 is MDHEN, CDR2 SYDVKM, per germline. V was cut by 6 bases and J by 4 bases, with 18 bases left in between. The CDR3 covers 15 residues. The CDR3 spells CASSQERPEGTEAFF. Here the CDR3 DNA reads TGTGCCAGCAGCCAAGAGCGACCCGAAGGCACTGAAGCTTTCTTT. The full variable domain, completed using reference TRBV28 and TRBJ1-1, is DVKVTQSSRYLVKRTGEKVFLECVQDMDHENMFWYRQDPGLGLRLIYFSYDVKMKEKGDIPEGYSVSREKKERFSLILESASTNQTSMYLCASSQERPEGTEAFFGQGTRLTVV.

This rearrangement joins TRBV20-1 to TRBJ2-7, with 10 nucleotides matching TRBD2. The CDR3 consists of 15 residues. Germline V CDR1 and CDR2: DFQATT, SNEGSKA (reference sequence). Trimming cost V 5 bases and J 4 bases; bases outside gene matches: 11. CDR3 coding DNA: TGCAGTGCTCGTGAGGGTAGCGGGAGGTCTTACGAGCAGTACTTC. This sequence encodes CSAREGSGRSYEQYF.

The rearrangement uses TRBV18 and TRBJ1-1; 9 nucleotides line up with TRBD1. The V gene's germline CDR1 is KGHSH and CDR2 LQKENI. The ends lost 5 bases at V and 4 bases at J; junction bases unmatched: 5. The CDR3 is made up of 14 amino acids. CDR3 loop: CASSSDRGFTEAFF. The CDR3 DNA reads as TGTGCCAGCTCATCGGACAGGGGATTCACTGAAGCTTTCTTT.

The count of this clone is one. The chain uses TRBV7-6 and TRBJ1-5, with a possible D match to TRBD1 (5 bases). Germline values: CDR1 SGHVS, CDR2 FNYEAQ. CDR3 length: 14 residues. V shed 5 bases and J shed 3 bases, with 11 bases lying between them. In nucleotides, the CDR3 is TGTGCCAGCAGCCCGGGGGGGGACAATCAGCCCCAGCATTTT. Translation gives CASSPGGDNQPQHF.

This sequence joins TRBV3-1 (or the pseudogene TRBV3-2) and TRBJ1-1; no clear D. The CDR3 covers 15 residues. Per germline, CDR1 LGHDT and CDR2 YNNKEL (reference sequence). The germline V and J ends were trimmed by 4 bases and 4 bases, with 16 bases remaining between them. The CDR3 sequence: CASSPSKGLGTEAFF. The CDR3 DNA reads TGTGCCAGCAGCCCTAGCAAGGGTTTGGGCACTGAAGCTTTCTTT.

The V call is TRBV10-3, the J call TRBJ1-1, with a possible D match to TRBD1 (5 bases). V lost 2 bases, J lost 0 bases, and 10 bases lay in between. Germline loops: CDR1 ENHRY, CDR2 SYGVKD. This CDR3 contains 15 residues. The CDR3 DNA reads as TGTGCCATCAGTGAGGACAGACTTATGAACACTGAAGCTTTCTTT. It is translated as CAISEDRLMNTEAFF.

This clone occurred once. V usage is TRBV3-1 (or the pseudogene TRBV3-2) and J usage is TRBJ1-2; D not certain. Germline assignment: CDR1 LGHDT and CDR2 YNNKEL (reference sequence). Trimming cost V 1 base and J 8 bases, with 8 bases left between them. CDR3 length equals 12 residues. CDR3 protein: CASSQGPQGYTF. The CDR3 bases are TGTGCCAGCAGCCAAGGGCCTCAGGGCTACACCTTC.

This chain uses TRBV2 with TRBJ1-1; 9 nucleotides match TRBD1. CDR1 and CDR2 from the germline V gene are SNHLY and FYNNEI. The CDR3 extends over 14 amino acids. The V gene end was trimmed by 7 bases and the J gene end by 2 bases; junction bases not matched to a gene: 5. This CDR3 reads CASKRTGVNTEAFF. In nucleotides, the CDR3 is TGTGCCAGCAAGAGGACAGGGGTTAACACTGAAGCTTTCTTT.

CDR3 coding DNA: TGTGCCAGCAGCTGGGCGGGGGGGCTCTCCTACAATGAGCAGTTCTTC. The encoded protein is CASSWAGGLSYNEQFF. The rearrangement uses TRBV5-8 and TRBJ2-1; 9 bases are shared with TRBD2. The CDR3 runs 16 residues. Trimming took 3 bases from V and 0 from J; bases not matched to a gene: 4. Per the germline V gene, CDR1 is SGHTS and CDR2 is YDEGEE.